These T cell receptor beta chains were read from a single sample in a study of blood T cell repertoires in COVID-19. Clones were read by immunoSEQ multiplex PCR, and TCRdb kept only the in-frame ones, dropping some. This table holds approximately 300,000 clones, 90% found once. Sequencing used peripheral blood. Source of these receptors: a woman aged 25-40 years with COVID-19, enrolled during active disease. The CDR3 runs from the conserved cysteine through the conserved F or W. D genes are given only for firm matches. Clone size, where shown, is once, few, many, or a class for clones that have expanded.

.	.	TRBJ1-6	TRBV30	TGTGCCTGGAGTGTAACTACGGTTTATAATTCACCCCTCCACTTT	CAWSVTTVYNSPLHF
TRBD2	.	TRBJ2-7	TRBV15	TGTGCCACCAGCAGCCTCGGACTAGCGGAAGCCTACGAGCAGTACTTC	CATSSLGLAEAYEQYF
.	.	TRBJ1-6	TRBV11-3	TGTGCCAGCAGCTTAGATCAAAATTCACCCCTCCACTTT	CASSLDQNSPLHF
.	.	TRBJ2-7	TRBV5-1	TGCGCCAGCAGCTTGGATCCCCAGGGGGAGCAGTACTTC	CASSLDPQGEQYF
.	.	TRBJ2-1	TRBV3-1/TRBV3-2	TGTGCCAGCAGCCAAAGGACTACCTGGTTCTTC	CASSQRTTWFF
.	.	TRBJ1-2	TRBV19	TGTGCCAGTAACCCGTACAGTGACAACTATGGCTACACCTTC	CASNPYSDNYGYTF
.	.	TRBJ2-1	TRBV6-6	TGTGCCACGACTAGGGGCTATTACAATGAGCAGTTCTTC	CATTRGYYNEQFF
TRBD1	.	TRBJ1-1	TRBV30	TGTGCCTGGAGGGGACAGGCGAACACTGAAGCTTTCTTT	CAWRGQANTEAFF
TRBD2	.	TRBJ2-2	TRBV10-3	TGTGCCATCAGGGCGACTAGCTCAGGCACCGGGGAGCTGTTTTTT	CAIRATSSGTGELFF
.	.	TRBJ1-1	TRBV15	TGTGCCACCAGCAGAGATCTTAGGAACACTGAAGCTTTCTTT	CATSRDLRNTEAFF
.	few	TRBJ2-3	TRBV6-4	TGTGCCAGCAGTGAGACTACCCTTGGGGGCACAGATACGCAGTATTTT	CASSETTLGGTDTQYF
TRBD1	.	TRBJ1-4	TRBV30	TGTGCCTGGAGCGCTCCGGGACAGGGTGTTGAAAAACTGTTTTTT	CAWSAPGQGVEKLFF
.	.	TRBJ1-1	TRBV5-4	TGTGCCAGCAGCTTTGGGGTAACACGGACTCTTTCCGCTGAAGCTTTCTTT	CASSFGVTRTLSAEAFF
TRBD1	.	TRBJ2-3	TRBV2	TGTGCCAGCAGTGAAATAACTACAGGGGGCGGGACAGATACGCAGTATTTT	CASSEITTGGGTDTQYF
TRBD1	.	TRBJ2-1	TRBV19	TGTGCCAGTAGTATCAGGGGGCTCACCTACAATGAGCAGTTCTTC	CASSIRGLTYNEQFF
TRBD1	.	TRBJ1-6	TRBV28	TGTGCCAGCAGTTCCCTGACAGGGACTAATTCACCCCTCCACTTT	CASSSLTGTNSPLHF
.	.	TRBJ2-7	TRBV5-1	TGCGCCAGCAGCTTGGCCAAGGGGGGCGGGAGACTTGCTGTTTACGAGCAGTACTTC	CASSLAKGGGRLAVYEQYF
TRBD2	once	TRBJ2-3	TRBV2	TGTGCCAGCACCCCGGGACTAGCGACAGATACGCAGTATTTT	CASTPGLATDTQYF
TRBD1	few	TRBJ1-2	TRBV3-1/TRBV3-2	TGTGCCAGCAGCCAATTGGACAGGCAGCACTACACCTTC	CASSQLDRQHYTF
.	.	TRBJ2-7	TRBV2	TGTGCCAGCAGTGCCTCCGCGGGAACTCACTCCTACGAGCAGTACTTC	CASSASAGTHSYEQYF
.	.	TRBJ2-7	TRBV6-6	TGTGCCAGCAGTTACTCGGATAGCCGCTCCTACGAGCAGTACTTC	CASSYSDSRSYEQYF
TRBD2	.	TRBJ2-1	TRBV5-1	TGCGCCAGCAGCTGGGGTCCGGGACTAGCAAACAATGAGCAGTTCTTC	CASSWGPGLANNEQFF
.	.	TRBJ2-2	TRBV18	TGTGCCAGCTCACCAGGCGGGACAGTTCGTCCGGAGCTGTTTTTT	CASSPGGTVRPELFF
.	.	TRBJ1-3	TRBV4-3	TGCGCCAGCAGCCAAGGATCGGGCTCTGGAAACACCATATATTTT	CASSQGSGSGNTIYF
.	.	TRBJ2-5	TRBV7-3	TGTGCCAGCAGTTTCACAGGGTTAGAGACCCAGTACTTC	CASSFTGLETQYF
.	.	TRBJ1-1	TRBV9	TGTGCCAGCAGCGTAGTGTTGGCAAACACTGAAGCTTTCTTT	CASSVVLANTEAFF
.	once	TRBJ1-1	TRBV4-1	TGCGCCAGCAGCCAAGATGGGGGGGATGCTTTCTTT	CASSQDGGDAFF
TRBD2	.	TRBJ2-1	TRBV4-1	TGCGCCAGCAGCCAACTAGCGGGAGACTACAATGAGCAGTTCTTC	CASSQLAGDYNEQFF
.	.	TRBJ2-2	TRBV29-1	TGCAGCGGGGGGAGTGTTGGCACCGGGGAGCTGTTTTTT	CSGGSVGTGELFF
TRBD2	.	TRBJ2-7	TRBV18	TGTGCCAGCTCCGATAGCGGGTCCTACGAGCAGTACTTC	CASSDSGSYEQYF
.	.	TRBJ2-3	TRBV28	TGTGCCAGCAGTTTATTGCGGTTTGCTAGCACAGATACGCAGTATTTT	CASSLLRFASTDTQYF
TRBD1	few	TRBJ1-4	TRBV3-1/TRBV3-2	TGTGCCAGCAGCCGGGGGACAGGGTTCATTGAAAAACTGTTTTTT	CASSRGTGFIEKLFF
.	.	TRBJ2-7	TRBV5-8	TGTGCCAGCAGCTTGGTCAGGGCTAGGAGCTCCTACGAGCAGTACTTC	CASSLVRARSSYEQYF
TRBD1	.	TRBJ1-2	TRBV2	TGTGCCAGCAGCGTATCCGGGACAGGGCGCTATGGCTACACCTTC	CASSVSGTGRYGYTF
TRBD1	.	TRBJ2-7	TRBV27	TGTGCCAGCAGTTTAACGACAGGGAAAGCCTACGAGCAGTACTTC	CASSLTTGKAYEQYF
TRBD2	.	TRBJ2-1	TRBV29-1	TGCAGCGTCCGGACTAGCGGGAGGGCCAGGACCTACAATGAGCAGTTCTTC	CSVRTSGRARTYNEQFF
TRBD1	.	TRBJ2-7	TRBV14	TGTGCCGGCAGCCAAGATAAACAGGGGAACTACGAGCAGTACTTC	CAGSQDKQGNYEQYF
TRBD1	.	TRBJ1-2	TRBV4-1	TGCGCCAGCAGCCCTCGGGACAGGGGAAACTATGGCTACACCTTC	CASSPRDRGNYGYTF
.	.	TRBJ1-4	TRBV5-8	TGTGCCAGCAGCCCCTCCAGTTCAACTAATGAAAAACTGTTTTTT	CASSPSSSTNEKLFF
.	.	TRBJ1-6	TRBV30	TGTGCCTGGAAGGGGTTTTCCTCGTCACCCCTCCACTTT	CAWKGFSSSPLHF
.	.	TRBJ1-1	TRBV7-2	TGTGCCAGCAGCTTGGGGGGAGAGGGTGGCACTGAAGCTTTCTTT	CASSLGGEGGTEAFF
TRBD1	.	TRBJ2-1	TRBV6-5	TGTGCCAGCAGACAGGGGGCCTCCTACAATGAGCAGTTCTTC	CASRQGASYNEQFF
TRBD1	.	TRBJ2-7	TRBV5-4	TGTGCCAGCAGCTGGGGGACAGCCGCCCACGAGCAGTACTTC	CASSWGTAAHEQYF
.	.	TRBJ2-5	TRBV7-2	TGTGCCAGCAGCTTAGGCGGGATCCAAGAGACCCAGTACTTC	CASSLGGIQETQYF
TRBD1	.	TRBJ1-2	TRBV29-1	TGCAGCGTTACCGGGACAGGGAACGTTAATGGCTACACCTTC	CSVTGTGNVNGYTF
TRBD2	once	TRBJ2-3	TRBV6-5	TGTGCCAGCACCCCGGGACTAGGGGCAGATACGCAGTATTTT	CASTPGLGADTQYF
TRBD1	.	TRBJ2-2	TRBV18	TGTGCCAGCTCACTGGGACAGCTCACCGGGGAGCTGTTTTTT	CASSLGQLTGELFF
.	.	TRBJ2-3	TRBV5-1	TGCGCCAGCAGCTTGGGACAGCGCACAGATACGCAGTATTTT	CASSLGQRTDTQYF
.	.	TRBJ2-1	TRBV6-5	TGTGCCAGCAGTTACTCGGGGCAGAATGAGCAGTTCTTC	CASSYSGQNEQFF
TRBD1	.	TRBJ1-4	TRBV28	TGTGCCAGCAGTTCCTCACAGGGGGCGCGGGAAAAACTGTTTTTT	CASSSSQGAREKLFF
.	.	TRBJ2-2	TRBV4-2	TGTGCCAGCAGCCCCCGGACGGCGACGGGAACCGGGGAGCTGTTTTTT	CASSPRTATGTGELFF
.	.	TRBJ2-2	TRBV5-1	TGCGCCAGCAGCTTACTTCCGACAGGGAGGAGTACCGGGGAGCTGTTTTTT	CASSLLPTGRSTGELFF
.	.	TRBJ2-7	TRBV6-2/TRBV6-3	TGTGCCAGCAGTTACTCTTGGAGCGACGAGCAGTACTTC	CASSYSWSDEQYF
.	once	TRBJ1-1	TRBV29-1	TGCAGCGCCACGCTTGGACACGTGAACACTGAAGCTTTCTTT	CSATLGHVNTEAFF
.	.	TRBJ1-1	TRBV11-2	TGTGCCAGCAGCTTCCACCGGGGCGCGGACGGAGGGACCCTTGAAGCTTTCTTT	CASSFHRGADGGTLEAFF
.	.	TRBJ1-4	TRBV6-1	TGTGCCAGCAGTGAACGGAGGGGAGCCCTAGCAACTAATGAAAAACTGTTTTTT	CASSERRGALATNEKLFF
.	.	TRBJ1-1	TRBV5-6	TGTGCCAGCAGCCTGATCGGACAGTCCGAAGCTTTCTTT	CASSLIGQSEAFF